The rows below give T cell receptor beta chains drawn from one sample of a study of blood T cell repertoires in COVID-19. Clones were sequenced by immunoSEQ multiplex PCR, and TCRdb holds only the in-frame ones, with some missing. Of roughly 320,000 clones listed, over 80% were seen once; the top ten hold over 5%. The source material was peripheral blood. The receptors shown here come from a woman in her forties or fifties with COVID-19, enrolled during active disease. Each CDR3 is given with its conserved first and last residue. A D gene is named only where the DNA matches it firmly. Clone size is not always given. Where it is, it says once, few, many or a class for expanded clones.

size	J	V	D	DNA	CDR3
.	TRBJ2-7	TRBV12-3/TRBV12-4	TRBD2	TGTGCCAGCATGACTAGCGGGCTCTACGAGCAGTACTTC	CASMTSGLYEQYF
.	TRBJ1-2	TRBV4-3	.	TGCGCCAGCAGCCGAGATACAGCCTATGGCTACACCTTC	CASSRDTAYGYTF
.	TRBJ2-7	TRBV12-3/TRBV12-4	.	TGTGCCAGCAGTTTGCGATCTAGCTACGAGCAGTACTTC	CASSLRSSYEQYF
.	TRBJ2-1	TRBV18	TRBD2	TGTGCCAGCTCACCTGGACTAGCGGATTACAATGAGCAGTTCTTC	CASSPGLADYNEQFF
.	TRBJ2-3	TRBV5-1	TRBD2	TGCGCCAGCAGCTTGACTAGCGGGAGCTCGGTAACAGATACGCAGTATTTT	CASSLTSGSSVTDTQYF
.	TRBJ2-1	TRBV5-1	TRBD1	TGCGCCAGCAGCCCACTCGACAGGGCGGTACAGTTCTTC	CASSPLDRAVQFF
.	TRBJ1-6	TRBV5-6	.	TGTGCCAGCAGCATGGGGAGGGTTGCAAATAATTCACCCCTCCACTTT	CASSMGRVANNSPLHF
.	TRBJ2-3	TRBV21-1	.	TGTGCCAGCACGAAAGGAGAGGGGGCGCAAACCTCTAAAACAGATACGCAGTATTTT	CASTKGEGAQTSKTDTQYF
.	TRBJ1-1	TRBV5-6	.	TGTGCCAGCCGGGACTCTATGAACACTGAAGCTTTCTTT	CASRDSMNTEAFF
many	TRBJ2-1	TRBV25-1	TRBD1	TGTGCCAGCAGTGCCCCGACCGAATCGGGACAGAGATACAATGAGCAGTTCTTC	CASSAPTESGQRYNEQFF
.	TRBJ1-5	TRBV3-1/TRBV3-2	.	TGTGCCAGCAGCCAAGACCGAGATCAGCCCCAGCATTTT	CASSQDRDQPQHF
.	TRBJ2-1	TRBV24-1	TRBD1	TGTGCCACCAGTGATTTCAGAGGGGGCGCCTCGAGTGAGCAGTTCTTC	CATSDFRGGASSEQFF
.	TRBJ1-4	TRBV24-1	TRBD1	TGTGCCACCAGTGAGGGACAGGGGAGAGAAAAACTGTTTTTT	CATSEGQGREKLFF
.	TRBJ2-3	TRBV5-8	.	TGTGCCAGCAGCTTTTCAACAGATACGCAGTATTTT	CASSFSTDTQYF
.	TRBJ1-6	TRBV4-2	TRBD1	TGTGCCAGCAGCAGCCGGGACAGCAATTCACCCCTCCACTTT	CASSSRDSNSPLHF
.	TRBJ1-2	TRBV30	.	TGTGCCTGGAGCCGGGACAAGAGAGGGTATGGCTACACCTTC	CAWSRDKRGYGYTF
.	TRBJ2-7	TRBV6-2/TRBV6-3	TRBD1	TGTGCCAGCAGTTACTCCGGGACAGCTTCCCGGCCCGAGCAGTACTTC	CASSYSGTASRPEQYF
.	TRBJ1-2	TRBV28	.	TGTGCCAGCAGTCCCAACGGGAGGTTCCAAGCTAACTATGGCTACACCTTC	CASSPNGRFQANYGYTF
.	TRBJ1-2	TRBV3-1/TRBV3-2	.	TGTGCCAGCAGCCAAGAGTCCCGGTACGGTAGCTATGGCTACACCTTC	CASSQESRYGSYGYTF
.	TRBJ1-5	TRBV6-6	.	TGTGCCAGCAGTCAACAGGGCTTTCGAGATCAGCCCCAGCATTTT	CASSQQGFRDQPQHF
.	TRBJ2-7	TRBV11-3	.	TGTGCCAGCAGCTTTACCGCGGGGTCCTACGAGCAGTACTTC	CASSFTAGSYEQYF
few	TRBJ2-7	TRBV5-1	TRBD1	TGCGCCAGCAGCTCATCCGGGACAGGGACGGGCGAGCAGTACTTC	CASSSSGTGTGEQYF
.	TRBJ1-6	TRBV7-2	.	TGTGCCAGCAGCCCAGGGATGACCTATAATTCACCCCTCCACTTT	CASSPGMTYNSPLHF
.	TRBJ2-4	TRBV3-1/TRBV3-2	.	TGTGCCAGCAGCAGGGGGAACATTCAGTACTTC	CASSRGNIQYF
.	TRBJ2-5	TRBV6-2/TRBV6-3	TRBD1	TGTGCCAGCAGTTACAACTGGGACAGGGGTGAGACCCAGTACTTC	CASSYNWDRGETQYF
.	TRBJ2-2	TRBV11-3	.	TGTGCCAGCAGCTTCATGGGGCCGAACACCGGGGAGCTGTTTTTT	CASSFMGPNTGELFF
.	TRBJ2-3	TRBV9	.	TGTGCCAGCAGCGTACATAGAACAGATACGCAGTATTTT	CASSVHRTDTQYF
.	TRBJ2-3	TRBV6-5	.	TGTGCCAGCAGTTTGGGACTTCCGGCGGGTACGCAGTATTTT	CASSLGLPAGTQYF
.	TRBJ2-7	TRBV11-3	.	TGTGCCAGCAGCTTAGCTCAAGTGGCCTTCTCCTACGAGCAGTACTTC	CASSLAQVAFSYEQYF
.	TRBJ1-3	TRBV7-9	.	TGTGCCAGCAGCTTAGTAGGGGCTGGAAACACCATATATTTT	CASSLVGAGNTIYF
.	TRBJ2-7	TRBV7-2	.	TGTGCCAGCAGCCAGGACAGTCCTAGAAAGTACTTC	CASSQDSPRKYF
few	TRBJ1-2	TRBV4-2	.	TGTGCCAGCAGCCACCTGACAGTTGGCTACACCTTC	CASSHLTVGYTF
.	TRBJ1-6	TRBV19	.	TGTGCCAGTAGTATTGGAGGGGCCGGTAGCTCCTATAATTCACCCCTCCACTTT	CASSIGGAGSSYNSPLHF
.	TRBJ1-4	TRBV6-5	.	TGTGCCAGCATAGGGACATCTAATGAAAAACTGTTTTTT	CASIGTSNEKLFF
.	TRBJ1-2	TRBV6-5	.	TGTGCCAGCAGTTACTCTAGGGGCAACTATGGCTACACCTTC	CASSYSRGNYGYTF
.	TRBJ2-7	TRBV2	TRBD2	TGTGCCAGCAGATCCGGGACTAGCGGGACCACGAGCGAGCAGTACTTC	CASRSGTSGTTSEQYF
.	TRBJ2-3	TRBV7-2	TRBD1	TGTGCCAGCAGCGGCCGGGACAGGGTGGCAGATACGCAGTATTTT	CASSGRDRVADTQYF
.	TRBJ2-7	TRBV6-6	TRBD1	TGTGCCAGCAGTTACCAGGGGGCCTACGAGCAGTACTTC	CASSYQGAYEQYF
.	TRBJ2-7	TRBV27	TRBD1	TGTGCCAGCAGTTCTGGGACAGGGGTCTCCTACGAGCAGTACTTC	CASSSGTGVSYEQYF
.	TRBJ2-1	TRBV30	TRBD2	TGTGCCTGGAGTATCAGGGGCCCACTAGCGGGATATGGGAATGAGCAGTTCTTC	CAWSIRGPLAGYGNEQFF
.	TRBJ2-7	TRBV5-5	.	TGTGCCAGCAGCTTGATGTGGGGGGGGCCGGCGACCTACGAGCAGTACTTC	CASSLMWGGPATYEQYF
.	TRBJ2-3	TRBV2	TRBD2	TGTGCCAGCATTGGACTAGCGGAAACAGATACGCAGTATTTT	CASIGLAETDTQYF
.	TRBJ2-7	TRBV7-2	TRBD1	TGTGCCAGCAGCCCCGGGACAGGCCCTTACGAGCAGTACTTC	CASSPGTGPYEQYF
few	TRBJ2-7	TRBV6-2/TRBV6-3	.	TGTGCCAGCAGTTACGGCCAGATAATCGCCGTTGAGCAGTACTTC	CASSYGQIIAVEQYF
.	TRBJ2-5	TRBV9	.	TGTGCCAGCACCGCCAATTGGGGGGAGAGTACAGAGACCCAGTACTTC	CASTANWGESTETQYF
few	TRBJ1-6	TRBV19	.	TGTGCCAGTAGTTTTCGGTTAAGCTCCTATAATTCACCCCTCCACTTT	CASSFRLSSYNSPLHF
.	TRBJ1-4	TRBV4-1	.	TGCGCCAGCAGCCAAGGCCAATGGCAGGGCTACCTCCAACACTCATTTGAAAAACTGTTTTTT	CASSQGQWQGYLQHSFEKLFF
.	TRBJ1-1	TRBV6-1	TRBD1	TGTGCCAGCAGTGAAGGGACAGGGTTAGCTTTCTTT	CASSEGTGLAFF
.	TRBJ1-5	TRBV6-2/TRBV6-3	.	TGTGCCAGCACCCCCGGCGGCACATATGACAATCAGCCCCAGCATTTT	CASTPGGTYDNQPQHF
.	TRBJ2-5	TRBV6-5	TRBD1	TGTGCCAGCAGTAACCCCAGACAGGGCCAAGAGACCCAGTACTTC	CASSNPRQGQETQYF
.	TRBJ1-5	TRBV5-6	.	TGTGCCAGCAGCCACAGAAGTCCTAGCAATCAGCCCCAGCATTTT	CASSHRSPSNQPQHF
.	TRBJ2-2	TRBV6-6	TRBD1	TGTGCCAGCAGTTATACAGGGGAGACCGGGGAGCTGTTTTTT	CASSYTGETGELFF
once	TRBJ2-5	TRBV18	TRBD1	TGTGCCAGCTCACCCCGGACAGGGAAGGAGACCCAGTACTTC	CASSPRTGKETQYF